The present T cell receptor (beta chain) was sequenced within a study of cytomegalovirus exposure and HLA in healthy donors. A note on this clone: The antigen is unknown.

Regarding the study as a whole: Data from an earlier analysis indicated that most TCR beta V segments were productive either about 90% or about 30% of the time.

Germline V gives CDR1 SEHNR, CDR2 FQNEAQ (reference sequence). This CDR3 region has 14 residues. V shed 5 bases, J shed 9 bases, and the junction held 5 bases outside the gene matches. PCR involved 60 Vbeta and 13 Jbeta primers. The assay was immunoSEQ multiplex PCR, and TCRdb's table has in-frame clones only and misses some. The table lists some 150,000 clones, roughly 76% of them singletons. The receptor was isolated from a young man in good health and CMV-seronegative. V gene TRBV7-9 combines with J gene TRBJ1-6; TRBD1 matches at 9 bases. Sequencing was carried out using PBMCs. CDR3 loop: CASSATGGVSPLHF. For the CDR3, the DNA is TGTGCCAGCAGCGCCACAGGGGGCGTTTCACCCCTCCACTTT.